Listed here are 3 T cell receptor beta chains from one sample, sequenced in a study of spatial heterogeneity in lung cancer. The time point denotes: sample taken at primary tumor resection. Researchers sequenced whole RNA taken from tumor, nontumor lung or frozen PBMC without sorting. Using its own MiXCR run on the 5' RACE reads, TCRdb lists one record per CDR3 protein. The sample carries 11,000 to 15,000 distinct CDR3 sequences, 10% to 11% recorded once. Sequencing used PBMCs, obtained at surgery. All receptors come from a female donor with early-stage non-small cell lung cancer.

Concerning this clonotype itself: This could be a read error, since a much larger clone is one nucleotide away. V gene TRBV18 combines with J gene TRBJ1-4; TRBD1 matches at 7 bases. The germline CDR1 and CDR2 sequences are KGHSH and LQKENI. The CDR3 runs 15 residues. The V and J ends lost 4 bases and 8 bases, in that order; junction bases with no gene match: 10. The CDR3 DNA is TGTGCCAGCTCACAAGACCGGGACAGTGCCGAAAAACTGTTTTTT. Translating it yields CASSQDRDSAEKLFF.

This clonotype was seen many times. The chain uses TRBV7-8 and TRBJ2-2; D perhaps matches TRBD2 (5 bases). Germline-derived CDR1 and CDR2 are SGHVS and FQNEAQ. V lost 7 bases and J 5 bases, leaving 17 bases between the germline ends. The CDR3 covers 15 residues. The CDR3 DNA sequence: TGTGCCAGCAAAGCCCTAGCCGAGGTTACCGGGGAGCTGTTTTTT. Translated, it gives CASKALAEVTGELFF. Full variable domain (rest looked up from reference TRBV7-8 and TRBJ2-2): GAGVSQSPRYKVAKRGQDVALRCDPISGHVSLFWYQQALGQGPEFLTYFQNEAQLDKSGLPSDRFFAERPEGSVSTLKIQRTQQEDSAVYLCASKALAEVTGELFFGEGSRLTVL.

This clonotype was found many times. The genes are TRBV7-2 and TRBJ2-3; no clear D. The CDR3 covers 11 residues. CDR1 and CDR2 from the germline V gene are SGHTA and FQGNSA. With 5 bases removed from V and 5 bases from J, the gap between germline ends came to 5 bases. The CDR3 coding sequence is TGTGCCAGCAGCCCTCAAGATACGCAGTATTTT. Encoded protein: CASSPQDTQYF.